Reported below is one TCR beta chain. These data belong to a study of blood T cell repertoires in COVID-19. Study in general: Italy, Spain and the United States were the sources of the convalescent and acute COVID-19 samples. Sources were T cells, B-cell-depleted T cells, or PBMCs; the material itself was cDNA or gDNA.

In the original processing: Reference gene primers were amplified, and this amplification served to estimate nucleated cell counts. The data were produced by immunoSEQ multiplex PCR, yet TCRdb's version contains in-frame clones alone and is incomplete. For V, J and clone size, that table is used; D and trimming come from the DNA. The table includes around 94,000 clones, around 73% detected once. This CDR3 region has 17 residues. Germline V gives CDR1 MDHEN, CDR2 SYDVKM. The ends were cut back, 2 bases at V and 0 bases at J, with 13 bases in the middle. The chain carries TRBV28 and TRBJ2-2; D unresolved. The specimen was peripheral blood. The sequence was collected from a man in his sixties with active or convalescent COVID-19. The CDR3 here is CASSLNMAVANTGELFF. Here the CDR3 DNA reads TGTGCCAGCAGTTTAAATATGGCTGTCGCGAACACCGGGGAGCTGTTTTTT.